The table lists the clone carrying this T cell receptor beta chain with a few counts. The source of the sample is a study of blood T cell repertoires in COVID-19. The table came from immunoSEQ multiplex PCR; TCRdb's copy has only in-frame clones and leaves some out. The top ten clones hold roughly 15% of a sample with roughly 190,000 clones, around 84% of them seen once. J gave up 1 base and V 4 bases, and 6 bases lay outside the gene matches. Germline CDR1 and CDR2: SGDLS and YYNGEE. CDR3 length: 16 amino acids. What was sequenced was peripheral blood. V usage is TRBV9 and J usage is TRBJ2-3, with 10 bases fitting TRBD2. The TCR originated in a woman in her 70s with COVID-19, enrolled during active disease. The CDR3 reads CASSITGTSGTDTQYF. The CDR3 bases are TGTGCCAGCAGCATCACCGGGACTAGCGGCACAGATACGCAGTATTTT.